These 21 T cell receptor beta chains came from one sample sequenced in a study of blood T cells in healthy people across ages. A second PCR, run for about 7 to 12 cycles, used a sample-barcoded 5' primer plus a J-beta primer mix. Via MiXCR, TCRdb re-called the 5' RACE reads, giving one row per CDR3 protein. The table shows about 1.4 million distinct CDR3 sequences, with around 59% occurring only once. Source material: blood. All receptors derive from a man younger than 35 in good health.

The chain couples TRBV7-9 to TRBJ1-1, with D maybe TRBD1 (5 bases). Germline loops: CDR1 SEHNR, CDR2 FQNEAQ (reference sequence). The CDR3 covers 12 residues. The V and J ends lost 2 bases and 10 bases respectively, with 11 bases between them. CDR3 protein: CASSLLGEAAFF. In nucleotides, the CDR3 is TGTGCCAGCAGCTTATTGGGGGAGGCAGCTTTCTTT.

The chain recombines TRBV6-2 or TRBV6-3 with TRBJ2-1; D is unclear. With 6 bases removed from V and 9 bases from J, the gap between germline ends came to 9 bases. The CDR3 has 11 residues. Germline V CDR1 and CDR2: MNHEY, SVGEGT. CDR3 loop: CASRYQVEQFF. The DNA of the CDR3 is TGTGCCAGCAGATATCAGGTTGAGCAGTTCTTC.

This clonotype was seen only a few times. The V and J genes are TRBV25-1 and TRBJ1-2; 9 positions agree with TRBD1. V was clipped by 8 bases and J by 8 bases; unmatched bases: 12. The CDR3 totals 14 residues. Germline loops: CDR1 MGHDK, CDR2 SYGVNS. CDR3 sequence reads: CASQRGQGLGGYTF. The CDR3 DNA follows: TGTGCCAGCCAGCGGGGACAGGGATTGGGCGGCTACACCTTC.

About this clonotype: This is likely a read error, given that the CDR3 carries no conserved phenylalanine or tryptophan at its end. The genes are TRBV3-1 and TRBJ1-2, with no clear D. Germline loops: CDR1 LGHDT, CDR2 YNNKEL (reference sequence). This CDR3 has 12 residues. V was cut by 6 bases and J by 6 bases, with 11 bases left in between. CDR3 in DNA: TGTGCCAGCAGTGTCGGGAGCGATGGCTACACCTAC. It specifies CASSVGSDGYTY.

The chain employs TRBV20-1 and TRBJ1-2, with D perhaps TRBD1 (6 bases). V gave up 3 bases and J gave up 7 bases, with 21 bases separating them. Germline V gene sequence: CDR1 DFQATT, CDR2 SNEGSKA (reference sequence). The CDR3 spans 15 residues. This CDR3 is CSARLNVGGQGGYTF. CDR3 in DNA: TGCAGTGCTAGGTTAAACGTAGGGGGGCAAGGTGGCTACACCTTC.

This rearrangement joins TRBV12-3 or TRBV12-4 to TRBJ2-3, with TRBD1 matching over 7 bases. The junction had 5 bases not matched to a gene; V was cut back by 6 bases and J by 5 bases. There are 13 residues in the CDR3. The CDR3 DNA follows: TGTGCCAGCAGACAGGGGCATAGAGATACGCAGTATTTT. As protein: CASRQGHRDTQYF.

The chain combines TRBV7-2 with TRBJ2-2; D is possibly TRBD2 (5 bases). CDR1 and CDR2 (germline): SGHTA, FQGNSA. V shed 9 bases and J shed 6 bases, with 11 bases lying between them. This CDR3 has 12 amino acids. Written as DNA, the CDR3 is TGTGCCAGTGCTAGCTCGGCCGGGGAGCTGTTTTTT. It encodes CASASSAGELFF.

This chain connects TRBV27 to TRBJ2-2, with 13 bases aligning to TRBD2. Unmatched junction bases numbered 4, after V lost 5 bases and J lost 4 bases. The germline V gene encodes CDR1 MNHEY and CDR2 SMNVEV (reference sequence). The length of the CDR3 is 16 residues. The CDR3 DNA is TGTGCCAGCAGTATCGGACTAGCGGGAGCCACCGGGGAGCTGTTTTTT. Translating gives CASSIGLAGATGELFF.

The J gene is TRBJ1-2, the V gene TRBV5-1; D is possibly TRBD1 (6 bases). Trimming stripped 4 bases from V and 8 bases from J, with 21 bases between. Germline lookup yields CDR1 SGHRS and CDR2 YFSETQ. This CDR3 contains 15 residues. This CDR3 is CASSKTGTSVQGYTF. In nucleotides, the CDR3 is TGCGCCAGCAGCAAGACTGGGACATCGGTACAAGGCTACACCTTC.

The chain recombines TRBV6-1 with TRBJ1-2, with TRBD1 identical over 9 bases. Germline lookup yields CDR1 MNHNS and CDR2 SASEGT. CDR3 length: 15 residues. V dropped 0 bases and J dropped 5; count of bases not matched to a gene: 4. This chain's CDR3 is CASSEARGTGYGYTF. The CDR3 nucleotides read TGTGCCAGCAGTGAAGCGCGAGGGACAGGGTATGGCTACACCTTC.

This clonotype was observed a handful of times. The J gene is TRBJ1-2, the V gene TRBV20-1, with 7 bases fitting TRBD1. CDR3 length equals 16 residues. Germline trimming cut 5 bases from V and 8 bases from J; bases unmatched to any gene: 20. Germline V lookup: CDR1 DFQATT, CDR2 SNEGSKA (reference sequence). For the CDR3, the DNA is TGCAGTGCTTGGGCTAGGACAGCAGGACAGGAAAGGGGCTACACCTTC. It specifies CSAWARTAGQERGYTF.

The J gene is TRBJ1-2, the V gene TRBV7-2, with D unclear. Trimming left V 9 bases short and J 8 bases short, with 10 bases between. The CDR3 is 10 residues long. Germline CDR1 SGHTA, CDR2 FQGNSA. CDR3 sequence (DNA): TGTGCCAGTGACATCTCCGGCTACACCTTC. This encodes CASDISGYTF. The full variable domain, its missing parts supplied by reference TRBV7-2 and TRBJ1-2, is GAGVSQSPSNKVTEKGKDVELRCDPISGHTALYWYRQSLGQGLEFLIYFQGNSAPDKSGLPSDRFSAERTGGSVSTLTIQRTQQEDSAVYLCASDISGYTFGSGTRLTVV.

Note on this clonotype: A read error is possible here, since a much larger clone lies one base away. The V and J genes are TRBV29-1 and TRBJ1-3; 7 bases line up with TRBD1. The CDR3 is 13 residues long. Germline V lookup: CDR1 SQVTM, CDR2 ANQGSEA. The J segment lost 0 bases and the V segment lost 7 bases, leaving 3 bases of the junction unmatched. The CDR3 bases are TGCAGCGGGGGACAGAGCTCTGGAAACACCATATATTTT. This encodes CSGGQSSGNTIYF.

The CDR3 DNA reads TGTGCCTGGAATACGGTCAGCTCCTACAATGAGCAGTTCTTC. Protein product: CAWNTVSSYNEQFF. The chain employs TRBV30 and TRBJ2-1; no reliable D call. The germline V gene encodes CDR1 GTSNPN and CDR2 SVGIG (reference sequence). This CDR3 is built from 14 residues. Trimming took off 4 bases at V and 0 bases at J, with 10 bases between the two ends.

The chain has TRBV29-1 and TRBJ1-1, with D tentatively TRBD1 (6 bases). Germline loops: CDR1 SQVTM, CDR2 ANQGSEA. CDR3 length: 13 amino acids. The V gene lost 7 bases and the J gene lost 5 bases, with 17 bases spanning the gap. CDR3 sequence: CSGKVGGRTEAFF. The CDR3 DNA reads as TGCAGCGGAAAAGTAGGGGGAAGGACTGAAGCTTTCTTT.

V and J are TRBV7-9 and TRBJ2-3; TRBD1 or TRBD2 may be the D gene (5 bases each). This CDR3 has 16 amino acids. Germline V gives CDR1 SEHNR, CDR2 FQNEAQ (reference sequence). The germline V and J ends were trimmed by 7 bases and 2 bases, with 19 bases remaining between them. This chain's CDR3 is CASTSYVGATTDTQYF. The CDR3 coding sequence is TGTGCCAGCACCAGTTATGTCGGGGCTACCACAGATACGCAGTATTTT.

The chain carries TRBV29-1 and TRBJ1-1, with D hard to call. Germline V gives CDR1 SQVTM, CDR2 ANQGSEA. This CDR3 contains 12 residues. Trimming took 3 bases from V and 7 from J, leaving 12 bases between them. CDR3 bases: TGCAGCGTTGAGGGAGTTATGAATGAAGCTTTCTTT. It specifies CSVEGVMNEAFF.

The chain joins TRBV20-1 to TRBJ2-7; 10 nucleotides match TRBD1. The end of the DNA aligns better with TRBJ2-5, so the J call may be wrong. This CDR3 has 13 amino acids. Per germline, CDR1 DFQATT and CDR2 SNEGSKA (reference sequence). CDR3 sequence: CSAVTGGEETQYF. Here the CDR3 DNA reads TGCAGTGCCGTGACAGGGGGCGAGGAGACCCAGTACTTC.

The chain joins TRBV20-1 to TRBJ2-3, with D tentatively TRBD1 (5 bases). V dropped 5 bases and J dropped 6 bases, with 21 bases sitting between them. Germline CDR1 DFQATT, CDR2 SNEGSKA (reference sequence). This CDR3 region has 15 residues. The CDR3 loop reads CSAQARELARDTQYF. The CDR3 coding sequence is TGCAGTGCTCAGGCCAGGGAATTGGCAAGGGATACGCAGTATTTT.

The rearrangement uses TRBV12-3 or TRBV12-4 and TRBJ1-5; D ambiguous. V lost 6 bases, J lost 1 base, and 7 bases lay in between. The CDR3 covers 13 residues. CDR3 nucleotides: TGTGCCAGCAGCGCGGGGAGCAATCAGCCCCAGCATTTT. This sequence encodes CASSAGSNQPQHF.

This rearrangement joins TRBV28 to TRBJ2-2; possible D gene TRBD1, 5 bases. The V and J ends lost 7 bases and 5 bases respectively, with 11 bases between them. Germline V gene data show CDR1 as MDHEN and CDR2 as SYDVKM. The CDR3 totals 13 residues. CDR3 region: CASKAGWTGELFF. The CDR3 DNA sequence: TGTGCCAGCAAGGCAGGGTGGACCGGGGAGCTGTTTTTT.